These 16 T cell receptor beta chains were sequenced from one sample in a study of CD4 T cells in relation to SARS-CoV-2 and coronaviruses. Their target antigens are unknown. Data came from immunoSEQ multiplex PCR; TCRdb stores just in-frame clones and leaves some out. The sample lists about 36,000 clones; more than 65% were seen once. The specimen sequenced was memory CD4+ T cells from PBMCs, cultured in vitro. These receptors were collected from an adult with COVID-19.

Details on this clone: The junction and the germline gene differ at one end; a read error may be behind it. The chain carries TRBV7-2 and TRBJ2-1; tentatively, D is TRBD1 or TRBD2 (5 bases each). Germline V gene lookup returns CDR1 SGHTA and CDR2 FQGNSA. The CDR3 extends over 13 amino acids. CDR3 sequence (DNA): TGTGCCAGCAGGTTAGGGACCAACAATGAGCAGTTCTTC. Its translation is CASRLGTNNEQFF.

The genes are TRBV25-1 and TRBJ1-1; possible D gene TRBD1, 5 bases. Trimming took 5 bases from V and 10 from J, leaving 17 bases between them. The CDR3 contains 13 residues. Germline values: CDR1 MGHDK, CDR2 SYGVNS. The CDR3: CASSPRDPRGAFF. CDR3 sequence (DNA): TGTGCCAGCAGTCCCCGGGACCCTCGCGGAGCTTTCTTT.

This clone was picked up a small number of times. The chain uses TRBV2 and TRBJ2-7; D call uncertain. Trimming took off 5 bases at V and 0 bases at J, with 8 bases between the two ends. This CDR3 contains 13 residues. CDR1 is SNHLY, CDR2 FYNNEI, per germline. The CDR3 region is CASSPDNSYEQYF. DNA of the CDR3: TGTGCCAGCAGTCCTGACAACTCCTACGAGCAGTACTTC. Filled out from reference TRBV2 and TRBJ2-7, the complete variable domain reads EPEVTQTPSHQVTQMGQEVILRCVPISNHLYFYWYRQILGQKVEFLVSFYNNEISEKSEIFDDQFSVERPDGSNFTLKIRSTKLEDSAMYFCASSPDNSYEQYFGPGTRLTVT.

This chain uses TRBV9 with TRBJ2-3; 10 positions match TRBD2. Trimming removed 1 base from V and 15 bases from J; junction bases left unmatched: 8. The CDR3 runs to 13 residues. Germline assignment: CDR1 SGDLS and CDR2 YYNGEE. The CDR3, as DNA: TGTGCCAGCAGCGTATACTCTAGCGGGAGTCAATATTTT. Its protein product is CASSVYSSGSQYF.

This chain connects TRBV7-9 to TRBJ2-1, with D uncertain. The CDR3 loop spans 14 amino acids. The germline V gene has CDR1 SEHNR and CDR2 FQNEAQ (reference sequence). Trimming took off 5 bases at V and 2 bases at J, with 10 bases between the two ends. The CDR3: CASSATDPYNEQFF. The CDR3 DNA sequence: TGTGCCAGCAGCGCGACGGATCCCTACAATGAGCAGTTCTTC.

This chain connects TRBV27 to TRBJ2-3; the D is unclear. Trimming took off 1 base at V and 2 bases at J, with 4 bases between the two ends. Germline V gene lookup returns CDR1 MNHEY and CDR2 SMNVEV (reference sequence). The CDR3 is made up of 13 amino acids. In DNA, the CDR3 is TGTGCCAGCAGTTTATATACCACAGATACGCAGTATTTT. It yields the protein CASSLYTTDTQYF.

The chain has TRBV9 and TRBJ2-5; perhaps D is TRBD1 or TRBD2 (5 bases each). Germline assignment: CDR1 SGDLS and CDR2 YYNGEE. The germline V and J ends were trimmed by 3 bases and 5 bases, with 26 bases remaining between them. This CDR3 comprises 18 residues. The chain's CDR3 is CASSADGGSIFLGETQYF. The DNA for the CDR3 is TGTGCCAGCAGCGCCGATGGGGGTTCGATATTCCTGGGGGAGACCCAGTACTTC. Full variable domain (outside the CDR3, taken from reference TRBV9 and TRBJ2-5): DSGVTQTPKHLITATGQRVTLRCSPRSGDLSVYWYQQSLDQGLQFLIQYYNGEERAKGNILERFSAQQFPDLHSELNLSSLELGDSALYFCASSADGGSIFLGETQYFGPGTRLLVL.

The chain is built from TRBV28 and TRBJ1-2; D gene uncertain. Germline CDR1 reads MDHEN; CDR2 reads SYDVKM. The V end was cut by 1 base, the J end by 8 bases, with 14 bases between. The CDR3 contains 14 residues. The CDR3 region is CASSLYSAGVGYTF. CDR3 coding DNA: TGTGCCAGCAGTTTATATAGCGCTGGGGTCGGCTACACCTTC.

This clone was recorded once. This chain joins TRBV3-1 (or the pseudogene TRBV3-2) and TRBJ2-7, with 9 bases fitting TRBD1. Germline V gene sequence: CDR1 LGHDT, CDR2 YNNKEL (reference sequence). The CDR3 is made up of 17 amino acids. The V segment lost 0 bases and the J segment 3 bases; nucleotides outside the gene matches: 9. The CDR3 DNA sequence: TGTGCCAGCAGCCAAGAACTCTGGACAGGGGCAAGCTACGAGCAGTACTTC. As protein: CASSQELWTGASYEQYF.

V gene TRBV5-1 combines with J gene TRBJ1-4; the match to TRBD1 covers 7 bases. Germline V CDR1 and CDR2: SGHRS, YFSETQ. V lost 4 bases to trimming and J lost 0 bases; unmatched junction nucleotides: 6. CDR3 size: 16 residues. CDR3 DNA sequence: TGCGCCAGCAGCGAGACAGGGCCTGCAACTAATGAAAAACTGTTTTTT. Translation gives CASSETGPATNEKLFF.

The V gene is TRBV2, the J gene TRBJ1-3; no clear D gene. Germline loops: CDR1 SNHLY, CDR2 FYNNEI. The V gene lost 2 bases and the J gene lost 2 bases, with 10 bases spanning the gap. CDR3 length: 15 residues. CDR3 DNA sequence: TGTGCCAGCAGTGAATTCGGCCTCCCTGGAAACACCATATATTTT. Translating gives CASSEFGLPGNTIYF.

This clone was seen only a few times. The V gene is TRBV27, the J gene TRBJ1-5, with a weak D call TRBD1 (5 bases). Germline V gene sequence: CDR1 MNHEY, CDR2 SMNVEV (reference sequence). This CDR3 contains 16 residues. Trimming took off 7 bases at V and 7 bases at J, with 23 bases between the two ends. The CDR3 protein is CASNIRGGAGTQPQHF. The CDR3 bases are TGTGCCAGCAACATAAGGGGCGGGGCGGGGACGCAGCCCCAGCATTTT.

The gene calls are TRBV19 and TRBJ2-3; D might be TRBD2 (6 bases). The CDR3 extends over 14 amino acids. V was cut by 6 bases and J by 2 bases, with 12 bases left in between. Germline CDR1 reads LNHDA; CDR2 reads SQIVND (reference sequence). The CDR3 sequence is CASRPDYNTDTQYF. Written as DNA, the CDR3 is TGTGCCAGTAGACCGGACTACAACACAGATACGCAGTATTTT.

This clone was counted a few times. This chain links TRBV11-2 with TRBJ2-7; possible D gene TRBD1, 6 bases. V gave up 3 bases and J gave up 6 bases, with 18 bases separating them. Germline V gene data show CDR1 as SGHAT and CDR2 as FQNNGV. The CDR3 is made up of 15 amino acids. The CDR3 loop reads CASSFMGAQSGEQYF. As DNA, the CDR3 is TGTGCCAGCAGCTTCATGGGGGCTCAGTCTGGCGAGCAGTACTTC.

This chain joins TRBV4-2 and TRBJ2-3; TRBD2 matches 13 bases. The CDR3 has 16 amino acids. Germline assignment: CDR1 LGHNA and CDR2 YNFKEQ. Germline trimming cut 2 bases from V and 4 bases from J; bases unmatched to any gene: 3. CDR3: CASSQKLAGGPDTQYF. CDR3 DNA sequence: TGTGCCAGCAGCCAAAAACTAGCGGGAGGGCCAGATACGCAGTATTTT.

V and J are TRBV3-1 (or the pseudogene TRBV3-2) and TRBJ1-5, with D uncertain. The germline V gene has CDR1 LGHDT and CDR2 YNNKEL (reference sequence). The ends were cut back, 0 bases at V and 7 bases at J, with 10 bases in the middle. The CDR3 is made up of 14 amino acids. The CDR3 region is CASSQERKSQPQHF. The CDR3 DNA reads TGTGCCAGCAGCCAAGAGCGAAAAAGCCAGCCCCAGCATTTT.